The present T cell receptor beta chain was sequenced within a study of technical replicates of blood from a few donors. The CDR3 sequence is 14 residues long. The junction had 4 bases not matched to a gene; V was cut back by 0 bases and J by 6 bases. In germline, CDR1 is LGHNA, CDR2 YNFKEQ. Sequenced by immunoSEQ multiplex PCR; TCRdb stores in-frame clones only, minus some. The sample contains 75,000 to 95,000 clones, roughly 96% of which appear only once. The sequenced sample consisted of T cells isolated from PBMCs. This chain joins TRBV4-2 and TRBJ2-7; 8 bases are a match to TRBD2. The TCR comes from a human donor in good health. The CDR3, as DNA: TGTGCCAGCAGCCAAGATAGTCGGGGGGGCGAGCAGTACTTC. This gives the protein CASSQDSRGGEQYF.